The rows below give T cell receptor beta chains drawn from one sample of a study of PD-L1 blockade in urothelial cancer. Libraries were prepared by immunoSEQ multiplex PCR; TCRdb keeps only in-frame clonotypes and omits some of them. Of tens of thousands of clones listed, around nine tenths were seen once; the top ten hold approximately 14%. Sequenced here: PBMCs, sampled around atezolizumab (anti-PD-L1) treatment. The receptors shown here come from a woman aged 60-75 years with urothelial cancer. The CDR3 runs from the conserved cysteine through the conserved F or W. Each record gives: J gene, clone size, V gene, D gene, CDR3 protein, CDR3 DNA. A D gene is named only where the DNA matches it firmly. Clone sizes are given selectively: once, few, many, or a class where the clone is expanded.

j_gene: TRBJ2-2
abundance: .
v_gene: TRBV4-1
d_gene: .
CDR3aa: CASSPRDLFGTGELFF
CDR3nt: TGCGCCAGCAGCCCACGGGACTTATTCGGGACCGGGGAGCTGTTTTTT

j_gene: TRBJ2-7
abundance: .
v_gene: TRBV2
d_gene: .
CDR3aa: CATDGGSSYEQYF
CDR3nt: TGTGCCACAGACGGGGGTAGCTCCTACGAGCAGTACTTC

j_gene: TRBJ2-5
abundance: .
v_gene: TRBV6-5
d_gene: .
CDR3aa: CASSYLTEVGATQYF
CDR3nt: TGTGCCAGCAGTTACCTCACGGAGGTGGGGGCGACCCAGTACTTC

j_gene: TRBJ2-5
abundance: .
v_gene: TRBV2
d_gene: .
CDR3aa: CASSVTSSNQETQYF
CDR3nt: TGTGCCAGCAGTGTCACGTCTAGCAATCAAGAGACCCAGTACTTC

j_gene: TRBJ1-1
abundance: few
v_gene: TRBV4-2
d_gene: .
CDR3aa: CASSQGRTEAFF
CDR3nt: TGTGCCAGCAGCCAAGGGAGGACGGAAGCTTTCTTT

j_gene: TRBJ2-7
abundance: .
v_gene: TRBV27
d_gene: TRBD2
CDR3aa: CASSLRGGLGSYEQYF
CDR3nt: TGTGCCAGCAGTTTAAGAGGGGGACTAGGATCCTACGAGCAGTACTTC

j_gene: TRBJ2-1
abundance: .
v_gene: TRBV15
d_gene: TRBD2
CDR3aa: CATSRDWIRSSGSSYNEQFF
CDR3nt: TGTGCCACCAGCAGAGATTGGATTCGATCTAGCGGGAGCTCCTACAATGAGCAGTTCTTC

j_gene: TRBJ1-2
abundance: .
v_gene: TRBV4-1
d_gene: .
CDR3aa: CASSQHVQGGYGYTF
CDR3nt: TGCGCCAGCAGCCAGCATGTACAGGGCGGCTATGGCTACACCTTC

j_gene: TRBJ2-7
abundance: .
v_gene: TRBV5-6
d_gene: TRBD2
CDR3aa: CASSLGSAGVVYEQYF
CDR3nt: TGTGCCAGCAGCTTGGGATCGGCGGGGGTAGTCTACGAGCAGTACTTC

j_gene: TRBJ2-7
abundance: .
v_gene: TRBV2
d_gene: .
CDR3aa: CASSEWTTLAYEQYF
CDR3nt: TGTGCCAGCAGTGAATGGACTACCCTCGCCTACGAGCAGTACTTC

j_gene: TRBJ1-1
abundance: .
v_gene: TRBV5-1
d_gene: .
CDR3aa: CASSKEGTTEAFF
CDR3nt: TGCGCCAGCAGCAAGGAGGGGACGACTGAAGCTTTCTTT

j_gene: TRBJ1-3
abundance: .
v_gene: TRBV6-6
d_gene: .
CDR3aa: CASSYSSGRGNTIYF
CDR3nt: TGTGCCAGCAGTTACTCGTCAGGGAGGGGAAACACCATATATTTT

j_gene: TRBJ2-7
abundance: once
v_gene: TRBV4-3
d_gene: TRBD2
CDR3aa: CASSQVLGGTSYEQYF
CDR3nt: TGCGCCAGCAGCCAAGTTTTGGGGGGGACCTCCTACGAGCAGTACTTC

j_gene: TRBJ1-5
abundance: .
v_gene: TRBV28
d_gene: TRBD1
CDR3aa: CASSFMTGTFSQAHF
CDR3nt: TGTGCCAGCAGTTTTATGACAGGGACGTTCAGCCAGGCGCATTTT

j_gene: TRBJ2-5
abundance: .
v_gene: TRBV15
d_gene: .
CDR3aa: CATSSAVSQQETQYF
CDR3nt: TGTGCCACCAGCAGTGCCGTTAGTCAACAAGAGACCCAGTACTTC

j_gene: TRBJ2-3
abundance: .
v_gene: TRBV4-2
d_gene: TRBD2
CDR3aa: CASSQVRGGRATDTQYF
CDR3nt: TGTGCCAGCAGCCAAGTACGGGGCGGGAGGGCGACAGATACGCAGTATTTT

j_gene: TRBJ1-1
abundance: .
v_gene: TRBV19
d_gene: .
CDR3aa: CASSNSQGNTEAFF
CDR3nt: TGTGCCAGTAGTAACTCACAGGGAAACACTGAAGCTTTCTTT

j_gene: TRBJ2-7
abundance: .
v_gene: TRBV5-6
d_gene: .
CDR3aa: CASRGGGGEQYF
CDR3nt: TGTGCCAGCAGGGGAGGCGGAGGCGAGCAGTACTTC

j_gene: TRBJ2-7
abundance: .
v_gene: TRBV5-4
d_gene: TRBD1
CDR3aa: CASSDRVTWDEQYF
CDR3nt: TGTGCCAGCAGCGACAGGGTTACGTGGGACGAGCAGTACTTC

j_gene: TRBJ2-5
abundance: .
v_gene: TRBV5-4
d_gene: TRBD2
CDR3aa: CASSSGGGAPETQYF
CDR3nt: TGTGCCAGCAGCTCTGGCGGGGGGGCCCCAGAGACCCAGTACTTC

j_gene: TRBJ2-3
abundance: medium-sized
v_gene: TRBV19
d_gene: .
CDR3aa: CASRHGGGTDTQYF
CDR3nt: TGTGCCAGTAGGCACGGGGGTGGCACAGATACGCAGTATTTT

j_gene: TRBJ2-3
abundance: .
v_gene: TRBV5-8
d_gene: .
CDR3aa: CASTPWRGTQYF
CDR3nt: TGTGCCAGCACCCCTTGGCGGGGTACGCAGTATTTT

j_gene: TRBJ2-7
abundance: .
v_gene: TRBV11-2
d_gene: .
CDR3aa: CASSLRGSGIFEQYF
CDR3nt: TGTGCCAGCAGCTTGCGGGGAAGCGGAATCTTCGAGCAGTACTTC

j_gene: TRBJ2-3
abundance: once
v_gene: TRBV4-1
d_gene: TRBD2
CDR3aa: CASSHGTSGPDTQYF
CDR3nt: TGCGCCAGCAGCCATGGGACTAGCGGCCCAGATACGCAGTATTTT

j_gene: TRBJ2-7
abundance: .
v_gene: TRBV18
d_gene: TRBD1
CDR3aa: CASSPLLSTGGEQYF
CDR3nt: TGTGCCAGCTCACCGCTTCTAAGTACAGGGGGCGAGCAGTACTTC

j_gene: TRBJ2-7
abundance: .
v_gene: TRBV5-1
d_gene: .
CDR3aa: CASSFTESYEQYF
CDR3nt: TGCGCCAGCAGCTTTACAGAATCCTACGAGCAGTACTTC

j_gene: TRBJ1-1
abundance: .
v_gene: TRBV5-4
d_gene: .
CDR3aa: CASTSGHLNTEAFF
CDR3nt: TGTGCCAGCACCTCAGGGCACTTGAACACTGAAGCTTTCTTT

j_gene: TRBJ1-1
abundance: .
v_gene: TRBV7-2
d_gene: TRBD1
CDR3aa: CASSDGQGRGAFF
CDR3nt: TGTGCCAGCAGCGACGGACAGGGAAGGGGAGCTTTCTTT

j_gene: TRBJ2-7
abundance: .
v_gene: TRBV11-3
d_gene: TRBD1
CDR3aa: CASSRDRSYEQYF
CDR3nt: TGTGCCAGCAGCCGGGACAGATCCTACGAGCAGTACTTC

j_gene: TRBJ2-7
abundance: medium-sized
v_gene: TRBV19
d_gene: .
CDR3aa: CASSPDWDEQYF
CDR3nt: TGTGCCAGTAGTCCGGACTGGGACGAGCAGTACTTC

j_gene: TRBJ1-4
abundance: .
v_gene: TRBV19
d_gene: TRBD1
CDR3aa: CASSPPWGQGSEKLFF
CDR3nt: TGTGCCAGTAGTCCCCCCTGGGGACAGGGGAGTGAAAAACTGTTTTTT

j_gene: TRBJ2-1
abundance: .
v_gene: TRBV10-3
d_gene: TRBD2
CDR3aa: CAITSGGTNYNEQFF
CDR3nt: TGTGCCATTACTAGCGGGGGAACAAACTACAATGAGCAGTTCTTC

j_gene: TRBJ2-5
abundance: .
v_gene: TRBV5-4
d_gene: TRBD2
CDR3aa: CASSPGGPIETQYF
CDR3nt: TGTGCCAGCAGCCCGGGGGGGCCCATAGAGACCCAGTACTTC

j_gene: TRBJ2-2
abundance: once
v_gene: TRBV7-2
d_gene: .
CDR3aa: CASSFTGFTGELFF
CDR3nt: TGTGCCAGCAGCTTCACCGGGTTCACCGGGGAGCTGTTTTTT

j_gene: TRBJ1-4
abundance: .
v_gene: TRBV7-9
d_gene: .
CDR3aa: CASSDPHRVGEKLFF
CDR3nt: TGTGCCAGCAGCGACCCCCACAGGGTGGGGGAAAAACTGTTTTTT

j_gene: TRBJ2-3
abundance: once
v_gene: TRBV6-6
d_gene: .
CDR3aa: CASSSPQRPEDTQYF
CDR3nt: TGTGCCAGCAGTTCACCCCAGCGTCCCGAAGATACGCAGTATTTT

j_gene: TRBJ2-1
abundance: .
v_gene: TRBV19
d_gene: TRBD2
CDR3aa: CASIGVAGGVNEQFF
CDR3nt: TGTGCCAGTATCGGAGTAGCGGGAGGGGTCAATGAGCAGTTCTTC

j_gene: TRBJ1-2
abundance: .
v_gene: TRBV14
d_gene: .
CDR3aa: CASSQLSASYGYTF
CDR3nt: TGTGCCAGCAGCCAACTTTCAGCTAGCTATGGCTACACCTTC

j_gene: TRBJ2-1
abundance: .
v_gene: TRBV11-3
d_gene: TRBD2
CDR3aa: CASSLGGSTYNEQFF
CDR3nt: TGTGCCAGCAGCTTAGGCGGGAGTACCTACAATGAGCAGTTCTTC

j_gene: TRBJ2-3
abundance: once
v_gene: TRBV6-6
d_gene: TRBD2
CDR3aa: CASSYYGGTTDTQYF
CDR3nt: TGTGCCAGCAGTTACTACGGGGGGACCACAGATACGCAGTATTTT

j_gene: TRBJ2-3
abundance: .
v_gene: TRBV27
d_gene: .
CDR3aa: CASSLQRPDTQYF
CDR3nt: TGTGCCAGCAGTTTACAGCGCCCAGATACGCAGTATTTT

j_gene: TRBJ1-1
abundance: .
v_gene: TRBV11-3
d_gene: .
CDR3aa: CASSSTRSTEAFF
CDR3nt: TGTGCCAGCAGCTCCACCCGTAGCACTGAAGCTTTCTTT

j_gene: TRBJ2-7
abundance: .
v_gene: TRBV28
d_gene: TRBD2
CDR3aa: CASSLSSPGGEQYF
CDR3nt: TGTGCCAGCAGTTTATCTTCCCCGGGGGGCGAGCAGTACTTC

j_gene: TRBJ1-5
abundance: once
v_gene: TRBV28
d_gene: .
CDR3aa: CASSLWEGGVGQPQHF
CDR3nt: TGTGCCAGCAGTTTATGGGAGGGGGGGGTTGGTCAGCCCCAGCATTTT

j_gene: TRBJ2-5
abundance: .
v_gene: TRBV2
d_gene: TRBD1
CDR3aa: CASSEGTGSETQYF
CDR3nt: TGTGCCAGCAGTGAGGGGACAGGGTCAGAGACCCAGTACTTC

j_gene: TRBJ2-7
abundance: .
v_gene: TRBV20-1
d_gene: TRBD1
CDR3aa: CSPRQGPEQYF
CDR3nt: TGCAGTCCGCGACAGGGGCCCGAGCAGTACTTC

j_gene: TRBJ2-7
abundance: .
v_gene: TRBV28
d_gene: TRBD1
CDR3aa: CASSLRDRDVDEQYF
CDR3nt: TGTGCCAGCAGTTTAAGGGACAGGGACGTGGACGAGCAGTACTTC

j_gene: TRBJ2-7
abundance: .
v_gene: TRBV27
d_gene: TRBD1
CDR3aa: CASKNRGKTYEQYF
CDR3nt: TGTGCCAGCAAGAACAGGGGGAAGACCTACGAGCAGTACTTC

j_gene: TRBJ2-2
abundance: once
v_gene: TRBV19
d_gene: TRBD1
CDR3aa: CASSPEDRGGGELFF
CDR3nt: TGTGCCAGTAGTCCCGAGGACAGGGGGGGCGGGGAGCTGTTTTTT

j_gene: TRBJ1-5
abundance: .
v_gene: TRBV14
d_gene: TRBD1
CDR3aa: CASSQGQGFNQPQHF
CDR3nt: TGTGCCAGCAGCCAGGGACAGGGTTTCAATCAGCCCCAGCATTTT

j_gene: TRBJ2-7
abundance: .
v_gene: TRBV28
d_gene: TRBD2
CDR3aa: CASSLSRETHEQYF
CDR3nt: TGTGCCAGCAGTTTATCGCGGGAGACCCACGAGCAGTACTTC

j_gene: TRBJ2-7
abundance: once
v_gene: TRBV11-2
d_gene: TRBD2
CDR3aa: CASSPRGGSGEQYF
CDR3nt: TGTGCCAGCAGTCCGAGGGGAGGGTCGGGCGAGCAGTACTTC